The 12 T cell receptor beta chains below all came from one sample that was sequenced in a study of neurological immune-mediated disorders. TCRdb recomputed calls from the 5' RACE reads with MiXCR, one row per CDR3 protein. The sample gives roughly 80,000 distinct CDR3 sequences, roughly 9.5% of which show up once; 1.5% to 2% is in the top ten. Sequenced material: PBMCs. The receptors shown here come from a man aged 45-65 years in good health.

This clonotype was observed many times. J is TRBJ2-7 and V is TRBV6-5, with 9 bases matching TRBD1. Per germline, CDR1 MNHEY and CDR2 SVGAGI. This CDR3 comprises 16 residues. V shed 1 base and J 5 bases; nucleotides not matched to a gene: 9. CDR3 in amino acids: CASSYCEQGARDEQYF. CDR3 coding DNA: TGTGCCAGCAGTTACTGTGAACAGGGGGCACGCGACGAGCAGTACTTC.

In this sample, this clonotype turned up many times. The chain links TRBV6-6 to TRBJ2-2; D may be TRBD1 or TRBD2 (5 bases each). Germline V gene sequence: CDR1 MNHNY, CDR2 SVGAGI (reference sequence). V lost 2 bases, J lost 4 bases, and 14 bases lay in between. The CDR3 runs 16 residues. CDR3 region: CASSYRDAQATGELFF. CDR3 sequence (DNA): TGTGCCAGCAGTTACCGGGACGCCCAGGCCACCGGGGAGCTGTTTTTT.

This clonotype was seen a few times. CDR3 in amino acids: CASSPRLGTALSGDTEAFF. CDR3 sequence (DNA): TGCGCCAGCAGCCCCAGATTAGGGACAGCGCTCAGCGGGGACACTGAAGCTTTCTTT. The gene calls are TRBV4-3 and TRBJ1-1, with 7 bases aligning to TRBD1. This CDR3 spans 19 amino acids. V shed 4 bases, J shed 3 bases, and the junction held 20 bases outside the gene matches. Germline assignment: CDR1 LGHNA and CDR2 YSLEER.

This clonotype has a count of ten or more. The rearrangement uses TRBV5-1 and TRBJ2-2; D possibly corresponds to TRBD1 (5 bases). CDR1 is SGHRS, CDR2 YFSETQ, per germline. This CDR3 has 14 amino acids. Trimming pared 0 bases from V and 6 bases from J, leaving 9 bases between. CDR3 loop: CASSLEGYPGELFF. The CDR3 nucleotides read TGCGCCAGCAGCTTGGAGGGGTACCCCGGGGAGCTGTTTTTT.

There are many counts of this clonotype. The rearrangement links TRBV20-1 to TRBJ2-3, with D possibly being TRBD2 (6 bases). This CDR3 spans 15 amino acids. Trimming shortened V by 3 bases and J by 0 bases, and 13 bases separated the two germline ends. CDR1 is DFQATT, CDR2 SNEGSKA, per germline (reference sequence). Written as DNA, the CDR3 is TGCAGTGCTAGGGGGAGGTTAGCTAGCACAGATACGCAGTATTTT. Protein product: CSARGRLASTDTQYF.

This clonotype was observed at least ten times. This chain joins TRBV5-5 and TRBJ1-5; 11 bases match TRBD1. V lost 4 bases and J lost 7; bases outside the gene matches: 10. The CDR3 runs to 16 residues. Germline CDR1 SGHKS, CDR2 YYEKEE (reference sequence). The CDR3 protein is CASSPGTGGYSQPQHF. DNA of the CDR3: TGTGCCAGCAGCCCCGGGACAGGGGGTTATTCCCAGCCCCAGCATTTT.

Many counts were recorded for this clonotype. The genes are TRBV5-1 and TRBJ2-7, with 7 bases aligning to TRBD1. V lost 4 bases, J lost 4 bases, and 8 bases stayed unmatched. Per germline, CDR1 SGHRS and CDR2 YFSETQ. The CDR3 runs to 14 residues. CDR3 protein: CASSTGQDLYEQYF. CDR3 coding DNA: TGCGCCAGCAGCACAGGACAGGACCTTTACGAGCAGTACTTC. Looking up the rest from reference TRBV5-1 and TRBJ2-7 gives the full variable domain: KAGVTQTPRYLIKTRGQQVTLSCSPISGHRSVSWYQQTPGQGLQFLFEYFSETQRNKGNFPGRFSGRQFSNSRSEMNVSTLELGDSALYLCASSTGQDLYEQYFGPGTRLTVT.

Regarding this clonotype: This may arise from a read error, as a much more abundant clone is one base away. The chain combines TRBV6-1 with TRBJ2-2; D is ambiguous. CDR1 is MNHNS, CDR2 SASEGT, per germline. The length of the CDR3 is 14 residues. CDR3 bases: TGTGCCAGCAGTGAGAGGCTGAACATCGGGGAGCTGTTTTTT. Protein sequence: CASSERLNIGELFF.

This clonotype was picked up many times. V and J are TRBV3-1 and TRBJ2-7; 8 nucleotides match TRBD2. Germline CDR1 LGHDT, CDR2 YNNKEL (reference sequence). The CDR3 loop spans 14 amino acids. The trim removed 4 bases at V and 3 bases at J, leaving 5 bases unmatched. For the CDR3, the DNA is TGTGCCAGCAGCCGGCCGGGAGGGGTCTACGAGCAGTACTTC. It translates to CASSRPGGVYEQYF.

The table lists this clonotype with many counts. V gene TRBV4-2 combines with J gene TRBJ2-1, with 15 nucleotides matching TRBD2. Germline V gene lookup returns CDR1 LGHNA and CDR2 YNFKEQ. V lost 4 bases to trimming and J lost 5 bases; unmatched junction nucleotides: 3. CDR3 length equals 16 residues. CDR3 region: CASSRGLAGGDNEQFF. In nucleotides, the CDR3 is TGTGCCAGCAGCCGCGGACTAGCGGGAGGGGACAATGAGCAGTTCTTC.

Comments on this clonotype: A clone one base away is much larger, so this may be a read error. The chain has TRBV29-1 and TRBJ1-1; unclear D gene. CDR1 and CDR2 (germline): SQVTM, ANQGSEA. Trimming removed 5 bases from V and 1 base from J, with 11 bases in between. The CDR3 sequence is 13 residues long. The chain's CDR3 is CSVCRSQNTEAFF. In nucleotides, the CDR3 is TGCAGCGTTTGTCGGTCACAGAACACTGAAGCTTTCTTT.

This clonotype appeared many times. DNA for the CDR3: TGTGCCAGCACCTCCCTCGGCGAGCAGTACTTC. It specifies CASTSLGEQYF. This chain connects TRBV7-2 to TRBJ2-7; D is unclear. The CDR3 consists of 11 residues. CDR1 and CDR2 (germline): SGHTA, FQGNSA. V lost 7 bases and J lost 6, with 10 bases in between.